The rows below give T cell receptor beta chains drawn from one sample of a study of shared clonotypes between healthy human individuals. Clones were read by immunoSEQ multiplex PCR, and TCRdb kept only the in-frame ones, dropping some. The data show about 640,000 clones, around 72% seen once. Sequenced material: memory CD4+ T cells sorted from blood. The receptors derive from a woman in her thirties in good health. Each CDR3 is given with its conserved first and last residue. D genes are given only for firm matches. Part of the rows lack a size; the others show once, few, many or a class for expanded clones.

TRBV7-2	-	-	TRBJ2-1	TGTGCCAGCAGCTTTTGGGCCGGGATTAGCTCCTACAATGAGCAGTTCTTC	CASSFWAGISSYNEQFF
TRBV11-3	-	-	TRBJ2-2	TGTGCCAGCAGCTTTAGTGAGAACACCGGGGAGCTGTTTTTT	CASSFSENTGELFF
TRBV4-1	-	-	TRBJ1-2	TGCGCCAGCAGCCAAGATTTTGGCAGAATAGGCTACACCTTC	CASSQDFGRIGYTF
TRBV28	TRBD1	once	TRBJ2-7	TGTGCCAGCAGTTCAGGACAGGGACCCTACGAGCAGTACTTC	CASSSGQGPYEQYF
TRBV14	TRBD1	-	TRBJ2-7	TGTGCCAGCAGCCGACACGGGACAGGGGTTACATACGAGCAGTACTTC	CASSRHGTGVTYEQYF
TRBV5-1	TRBD2	-	TRBJ2-7	TGCGCCAGCAGCTTGATGCTAGCGGGAGGTTCCTACGAGCAGTACTTC	CASSLMLAGGSYEQYF
TRBV7-3	-	-	TRBJ2-3	TGTGCCAGCAGCTTCGGTCTTGGCACAGATACGCAGTATTTT	CASSFGLGTDTQYF
TRBV6-1	TRBD1	few	TRBJ1-1	TGTGCCAGCAGTGTACAGGGGGCCACTGAAGCTTTCTTT	CASSVQGATEAFF
TRBV5-4	-	-	TRBJ1-2	TGTGCCAGCAGCCAAGAGGCAGGGAGTAATGGCTACACCTTC	CASSQEAGSNGYTF
TRBV10-1	TRBD2	few	TRBJ2-7	TGCGCCAGCAGTGTGGGTAGCGGGACCCACGAGCAGTACTTC	CASSVGSGTHEQYF
TRBV28	-	-	TRBJ2-2	TGTGCCAGCAGTTTACGTTACACCGGGGAGCTGTTTTTT	CASSLRYTGELFF
TRBV19	-	-	TRBJ1-4	TGTGCCAGTAGTATAACGGTCGGTCGGGCAACTAATGAAAAACTGTTTTTT	CASSITVGRATNEKLFF
TRBV19	TRBD1	-	TRBJ2-7	TGTGCCAGTAGTAGACCGGGACAGCTCTACGAGCAGTACTTC	CASSRPGQLYEQYF
TRBV19	-	-	TRBJ1-5	TGTGCCAGTAGTATTTCGAGGGTTTATCAGCCCCAGCATTTT	CASSISRVYQPQHF
TRBV4-1	-	-	TRBJ2-6	TGCGCCAGCAGCCAAGGGGAACAGTACTCTGGGGCCAACGTCCTGACTTTC	CASSQGEQYSGANVLTF
TRBV7-8	-	once	TRBJ2-3	TGTGCCAGCAGCTTAGTTCGGCTGGATACGCAGTATTTT	CASSLVRLDTQYF
TRBV4-1	-	-	TRBJ2-7	TGCGCCAGCACCCCAAGGTTGACAGGGAGGTACGAGCAGTACTTC	CASTPRLTGRYEQYF
TRBV7-9	-	-	TRBJ1-1	TGTGCCAGCAGCCGGCTCGAGGGGTTTTTCACTGAAGCTTTCTTT	CASSRLEGFFTEAFF
TRBV6-1	TRBD1	-	TRBJ1-2	TGTGCCAGCAGCGTCGACCGGACAGGGGTGTATGGCTACACCTTC	CASSVDRTGVYGYTF
TRBV7-9	-	-	TRBJ2-7	TGTGCCAGCAGCCGAGACTGGTACGAGCAGTACTTC	CASSRDWYEQYF
TRBV19	TRBD1	-	TRBJ1-2	TGTGCCAGTAGTAAAGACAGGGATAACTATGGCTACACCTTC	CASSKDRDNYGYTF
TRBV7-9	-	few	TRBJ1-1	TGTGCCAGCAGCTTAGGGGGGGACACTGAAGCTTTCTTT	CASSLGGDTEAFF
TRBV5-4	TRBD2	many	TRBJ2-1	TGTGCCAGCAGCCCAGGCGGGCTAGCGGGAGTTCGGGGGGCCAATGAGCAGTTCTTC	CASSPGGLAGVRGANEQFF
TRBV7-9	-	-	TRBJ2-3	TGTGCCAGCAGCTCCCGCCCCGGTAGCAAGACAGATACGCAGTATTTT	CASSSRPGSKTDTQYF
TRBV7-2	-	-	TRBJ2-2	TGTGCCAGCAGCGGCACCCCCCTTGGGGGTACCGGGGAGCTGTTTTTT	CASSGTPLGGTGELFF
TRBV10-3	TRBD1	few	TRBJ1-4	TGTGCCATCTCTCCCGGGACAGGGGATGAAAAACTGTTTTTT	CAISPGTGDEKLFF
TRBV28	-	-	TRBJ2-3	TGTGCCAGCAGTTTTCTTTTCACCATCCAATACCGGGACCCAGATACGCAGTATTTT	CASSFLFTIQYRDPDTQYF
TRBV2	-	-	TRBJ2-1	TGTGCCAGCAGGACCGGGACATCCACAGGACGGCAGTTCTTC	CASRTGTSTGRQFF
TRBV5-4	TRBD1	-	TRBJ2-2	TGTGCCAGCAGCCCGGACAGGGTAGGGGAGCTGTTTTTT	CASSPDRVGELFF
TRBV28	-	-	TRBJ1-2	TGTGCCAGCAGTTTAGCAGGGTACTATGGCTACACCTTC	CASSLAGYYGYTF
TRBV14	TRBD2	-	TRBJ2-1	TGTGCCAGCAGCCAAGTCTTGTTAGCGGGAGTCGGTGAGCAGTTCTTC	CASSQVLLAGVGEQFF
TRBV29-1	TRBD2	-	TRBJ2-7	TGCAGCGCCCGAGGGCCTAGCGGGAGCAGCGAGCAGTACTTC	CSARGPSGSSEQYF
TRBV15	TRBD2	once	TRBJ2-3	TGTGCCACCAGCGCAATAATTAGCGGGATGGCGACAGATACGCAGTATTTT	CATSAIISGMATDTQYF
TRBV6-1	-	few	TRBJ2-1	TGTGCCAGCTTCGCGGGTGAGTTCTATGAGCAGTTCTTC	CASFAGEFYEQFF
TRBV4-2	-	-	TRBJ2-2	TGTGCCAGCAGCCAAGACGGGGTCACCGGGGAGCTGTTTTTT	CASSQDGVTGELFF
TRBV7-2	-	-	TRBJ2-3	TGTGCCAGCAGCTTGAGGGCGGATACGCAGTATTTT	CASSLRADTQYF
TRBV18	-	-	TRBJ2-5	TGTGCCAGCTCACCAGGCAGAGAAGAGACCCAGTACTTC	CASSPGREETQYF
TRBV7-9	TRBD1	-	TRBJ1-5	TGTGCCAGCAGCTTAGTAGGACAGGGATTGCAGCCCCAGCATTTT	CASSLVGQGLQPQHF
TRBV5-1	TRBD2	-	TRBJ2-1	TGCGCCAGCAGCTTGGGGGTGCGGGAGGCGGGTTACAATGAGCAGTTCTTC	CASSLGVREAGYNEQFF
TRBV9	-	-	TRBJ2-1	TGTGCCAGCAGCCCGACCGGTCCCTACAATGAGCAGTTCTTC	CASSPTGPYNEQFF
TRBV25-1	TRBD1	-	TRBJ2-7	TGTGCCAGCTCCGAGACAGGGATCTACGAGCAGTACTTC	CASSETGIYEQYF
TRBV28	-	-	TRBJ1-2	TGTGCCAGCAGTTTATCCGGGGCGCGTGGCTACACCTTC	CASSLSGARGYTF
TRBV5-1	-	-	TRBJ2-7	TGCGCCAGCAGTCGACAGGGAGGCTCGTACGAGCAGTACTTC	CASSRQGGSYEQYF